The next 12 T cell receptor beta chains were all read from a single sample in a study of T-cell memory formation after mild COVID-19. TCRdb fed the 5' RACE reads into MiXCR, producing one record per CDR3 protein. This table has 150,000 to 200,000 distinct CDR3 sequences, roughly 12% appearing once. What was sequenced was PBMCs or a T cell subset sorted from them (not recorded which). The source of these receptors is a man aged 18 to 29 who had mild COVID-19 (a few samples of this study predate the infection). Cell type and time point are not known.

The rearrangement joins TRBV5-5 to TRBJ2-5, with TRBD1 as a possible D gene (6 bases). Looked up from germline, CDR1 is SGHKS and CDR2 is YYEKEE (reference sequence). Trimming stripped 2 bases from V and 2 bases from J, with 16 bases between. This CDR3 region has 16 residues. In DNA, the CDR3 is TGTGCCAGCAGCTTCGGCAGGGGACCCACACAAGAGACCCAGTACTTC. Its protein is CASSFGRGPTQETQYF.

This clonotype was recorded a few times. The chain couples TRBV5-1 to TRBJ1-6; D is unresolved. V dropped 0 bases and J dropped 0 bases, with 10 bases sitting between them. This CDR3 has 17 residues. From germline, CDR1 is SGHRS and CDR2 YFSETQ. CDR3: CASSLAPASSYNSPLHF. The CDR3, as DNA: TGCGCCAGCAGCTTGGCTCCGGCGAGCTCCTATAATTCACCCCTCCACTTT. The full variable domain, its missing parts supplied by reference TRBV5-1 and TRBJ1-6, is KAGVTQTPRYLIKTRGQQVTLSCSPISGHRSVSWYQQTPGQGLQFLFEYFSETQRNKGNFPGRFSGRQFSNSRSEMNVSTLELGDSALYLCASSLAPASSYNSPLHFGNGTRLTVT.

The gene calls are TRBV6-2 or TRBV6-3 and TRBJ2-5; TRBD2 agrees at 14 bases. Germline V gene data show CDR1 as MNHEY and CDR2 as SVGEGT. The J segment lost 5 bases and the V segment lost 6 bases, leaving 5 bases of the junction unmatched. The CDR3 totals 15 residues. This CDR3 reads CASRPGLAGEETQYF. In DNA form, the CDR3 reads TGTGCCAGCAGACCGGGACTAGCGGGGGAGGAGACCCAGTACTTC.

The rearrangement uses TRBV25-1 and TRBJ2-5; unclear D gene. The CDR3 extends over 14 amino acids. Trimming took off 4 bases at V and 2 bases at J, with 11 bases between the two ends. Germline V CDR1 and CDR2: MGHDK, SYGVNS. Written as DNA, the CDR3 is TGTGCCAGCAGTGCCCCAGTCGGACAAGAGACCCAGTACTTC. Translation gives CASSAPVGQETQYF.

This clonotype has more than one count but fewer than ten. V gene TRBV20-1 combines with J gene TRBJ2-5, with 8 bases lining up with TRBD2. The CDR3 consists of 14 residues. The V gene end was trimmed by 1 base and the J gene end by 5 bases; junction bases not matched to a gene: 6. Germline CDR1 and CDR2: DFQATT and SNEGSKA (reference sequence). CDR3 nucleotide sequence: TGCAGTGCTAGAGGAGGGACGGGAGGGGAGACCCAGTACTTC. Translated, it gives CSARGGTGGETQYF.

The J gene is TRBJ1-1, the V gene TRBV29-1; D is perhaps TRBD1 (5 bases). This CDR3 region has 10 residues. From germline, CDR1 is SQVTM and CDR2 ANQGSEA. Trimming shortened V by 7 bases and J by 3 bases, and 6 bases separated the two germline ends. The CDR3 bases are TGCAGCGGGGGGGACACTGAAGCTTTCTTT. The encoded protein is CSGGDTEAFF. The full variable domain, with the rest looked up from reference TRBV29-1 and TRBJ1-1, is SAVISQKPSRDICQRGTSLTIQCQVDSQVTMMFWYRQQPGQSLTLIATANQGSEATYESGFVIDKFPISRPNLTFSTLTVSNMSPEDSSIYLCSGGDTEAFFGQGTRLTVV.

V usage is TRBV5-1 and J usage is TRBJ2-7; 8 bases are a match to TRBD2. Germline lookup yields CDR1 SGHRS and CDR2 YFSETQ. Trimming removed 0 bases from V and 2 bases from J; junction bases left unmatched: 1. There are 14 residues in the CDR3. This CDR3 reads CASSLEGLAYEQYF. CDR3 bases: TGCGCCAGCAGCTTGGAGGGACTAGCCTACGAGCAGTACTTC. Supplemented by reference TRBV5-1 and TRBJ2-7, the full variable domain reads KAGVTQTPRYLIKTRGQQVTLSCSPISGHRSVSWYQQTPGQGLQFLFEYFSETQRNKGNFPGRFSGRQFSNSRSEMNVSTLELGDSALYLCASSLEGLAYEQYFGPGTRLTVT.

This clonotype was observed a handful of times. J is TRBJ2-7 and V is TRBV4-1; D might be TRBD1 or TRBD2, each matching 5 bases. This CDR3 is 16 amino acids long. Per germline, CDR1 MGHRA and CDR2 YSYEKL. V was clipped by 0 bases and J by 0 bases, with 12 bases between them. CDR3 sequence (DNA): TGCGCCAGCAGCCAAGACTCGAGGGGCTTCTCCTACGAGCAGTACTTC. It is translated as CASSQDSRGFSYEQYF.

The genes are TRBV2 and TRBJ2-3; the match to TRBD2 covers 13 bases. The CDR3 sequence is 15 residues long. The V gene end was trimmed by 4 bases and the J gene end by 4 bases; junction bases not matched to a gene: 2. The germline V gene encodes CDR1 SNHLY and CDR2 FYNNEI. The DNA for the CDR3 is TGTGCCAGCAGTGGTACTAGCGGGGGGGCAGATACGCAGTATTTT. Amino acids: CASSGTSGGADTQYF.

This clonotype has just a few counts. The chain links TRBV5-4 to TRBJ2-7; D is possibly TRBD1 (6 bases). Trimming removed 0 bases at V and 1 base at J, with 8 bases between. Germline CDR1 is SGHNT and CDR2 is YYREEE (reference sequence). The CDR3 contains 14 residues. This chain's CDR3 is CASSLETGSYEQYF. The CDR3 DNA reads TGTGCCAGCAGCTTGGAAACAGGGTCCTACGAGCAGTACTTC.

CDR3 sequence reads: CASMETDTQYF. In nucleotides, the CDR3 is TGTGCCAGCATGGAAACAGATACGCAGTATTTT. The chain carries TRBV2 and TRBJ2-3; the D is unclear. The CDR3 covers 11 residues. V was trimmed by 7 bases and J by 3 bases, leaving 5 bases between them. Germline V gene lookup returns CDR1 SNHLY and CDR2 FYNNEI.

This clonotype has just a few counts. This chain links TRBV29-1 with TRBJ2-5; tentative D call: TRBD1 (5 bases). Germline V CDR1 and CDR2: SQVTM, ANQGSEA. The CDR3 is 13 residues long. V gave up 8 bases and J gave up 4 bases, with 17 bases separating them. This chain's CDR3 is CSLPVQGGETQYF. In nucleotides, the CDR3 is TGCAGCCTCCCTGTCCAGGGTGGAGAGACCCAGTACTTC.